Each of the 9 T cell receptor beta chains below was sequenced from the same sample in a study of T cells in localized non-small cell lung cancer. Method: immunoSEQ multiplex PCR; TCRdb's copy keeps in-frame clones and lacks some. The table has about 18,000 clones, 91% seen once. This specimen was peripheral blood, taken before any cancer treatment. These receptors were collected from a woman aged 35 to 75 with stage I lung adenocarcinoma.

The gene calls are TRBV19 and TRBJ1-2, with TRBD1 as a possible D gene (6 bases). The CDR3 consists of 15 residues. Germline V gene data show CDR1 as LNHDA and CDR2 as SQIVND (reference sequence). The V end lost 2 bases, the J end lost 5 bases, and 15 bases lay between the germline ends. CDR3 DNA sequence: TGTGCCAGTAGTATACCAGGGGACATAGCTTATGGCTACACCTTC. It is translated as CASSIPGDIAYGYTF.

The V call is TRBV4-2, the J call TRBJ2-7; weak D call: TRBD2 (5 bases). The V gene lost 0 bases and the J gene lost 2 bases, with 8 bases spanning the gap. The CDR3 runs to 14 residues. CDR1 is LGHNA and CDR2 is YNFKEQ in the germline V gene. CDR3 loop: CASSQELGPYEQYF. CDR3 nucleotides: TGTGCCAGCAGCCAAGAACTAGGACCCTACGAGCAGTACTTC.

This chain links TRBV18 with TRBJ2-5, with a weak D call TRBD2 (6 bases). CDR1 is KGHSH and CDR2 is LQKENI in the germline V gene. V lost 2 bases to trimming and J lost 2 bases, with 9 bases between them. The CDR3 loop spans 14 amino acids. The CDR3 DNA is TGTGCCAGCTCACCAGACGGGACTCAAGAGACCCAGTACTTC. The encoded protein is CASSPDGTQETQYF. Filled out from reference TRBV18 and TRBJ2-5, the complete variable domain reads NAGVMQNPRHLVRRRGQEARLRCSPMKGHSHVYWYRQLPEEGLKFMVYLQKENIIDESGMPKERFSAEFPKEGPSILRIQQVVRGDSAAYFCASSPDGTQETQYFGPGTRLLVL.

This sequence joins TRBV11-2 and TRBJ2-1; 7 bases match TRBD2. The CDR3 consists of 17 residues. Germline V CDR1 and CDR2: SGHAT, FQNNGV. Losses at the gene ends were 5 bases for V and 1 base for J; bases not matched to a gene: 11. Written as DNA, the CDR3 is TGTGCCAGCAGCCCTCGGGGTAGCGGGTCTTCCTACAATGAGCAGTTCTTC. This translates into CASSPRGSGSSYNEQFF.

The gene calls are TRBV14 and TRBJ2-7; 8 positions match TRBD2. The CDR3 extends over 13 amino acids. The V segment lost 7 bases and the J segment 6 bases; nucleotides outside the gene matches: 8. Germline V lookup: CDR1 SGHDN, CDR2 FVKESK. DNA for the CDR3: TGTGCCAGCAATCCCGGGGGGGTTGGCGAGCAGTACTTC. Its protein product is CASNPGGVGEQYF. Combining the CDR3 with reference TRBV14 and TRBJ2-7 gives the whole variable domain EAGVTQFPSHSVIEKGQTVTLRCDPISGHDNLYWYRRVMGKEIKFLLHFVKESKQDESGMPNNRFLAERTGGTYSTLKVQPAELEDSGVYFCASNPGGVGEQYFGPGTRLTVT.

This clone was seen just once. The chain has TRBV5-5 and TRBJ1-1, with a tentative D call TRBD1 (6 bases). The CDR3 has 12 residues. V lost 10 bases, J lost 3 bases, and 13 bases lay in between. Germline CDR1 SGHKS, CDR2 YYEKEE (reference sequence). Written as DNA, the CDR3 is TGTGCCGCCGGAGGGGGGGACACTGAAGCTTTCTTT. Its translation is CAAGGGDTEAFF. The whole variable domain, remainder taken from reference TRBV5-5 and TRBJ1-1, is DAGVTQSPTHLIKTRGQQVTLRCSPISGHKSVSWYQQVLGQGPQFIFQYYEKEERGRGNFPDRFSARQFPNYSSELNVNALLLGDSALYLCAAGGGDTEAFFGQGTRLTVV.

The genes are TRBV11-3 and TRBJ1-6, with 10 bases matching TRBD1. This CDR3 has 15 residues. Trimming at V came to 2 bases and at J to 10 bases, leaving 5 bases not matched to a gene. Germline values: CDR1 SGHNT, CDR2 YENEEA. The CDR3 nucleotides are TGTGCCAGCAGCTTATATGACAGGGGGCCCTCACCCCTCCACTTT. Protein sequence: CASSLYDRGPSPLHF.

The rearrangement joins TRBV5-5 to TRBJ2-3, with 8 bases identical to TRBD2. This CDR3 has 16 residues. Trimming cost V 0 bases and J 4 bases; bases outside gene matches: 7. Germline values: CDR1 SGHKS, CDR2 YYEKEE (reference sequence). The CDR3 reads CASSLEAGAVADTQYF. For the CDR3, the DNA is TGTGCCAGCAGCTTGGAAGCGGGAGCGGTTGCAGATACGCAGTATTTT.

The V call is TRBV19, the J call TRBJ1-2; TRBD1 aligns across 7 bases. Trimming removed 6 bases from V and 3 bases from J; junction bases left unmatched: 7. Germline V lookup: CDR1 LNHDA, CDR2 SQIVND (reference sequence). This CDR3 is built from 14 residues. As DNA, the CDR3 is TGTGCCAGTAGCGTACAGGGGAGTGACTATGGCTACACCTTC. Translation gives CASSVQGSDYGYTF.